These T cell receptor beta chains were read from a single sample in a study of cytomegalovirus exposure and HLA in healthy donors. Only in-frame clones appear in the TCRdb table, and some are missing; sequencing was by immunoSEQ multiplex PCR. The sample holds 100,000 to 150,000 clones, around 77% seen once. The sequenced sample consisted of PBMCs. Source of these receptors: a woman aged 55-69 years in good health and CMV-seronegative. Both conserved end residues are part of each CDR3. The order of the fields is J gene, V gene, D gene, clone size, CDR3 DNA, CDR3 protein. D genes are given only for firm matches. The size entry is marked missing in some rows and otherwise reads once, few, many or a size class.

j_call: TRBJ2-1; v_call: TRBV27; d_call: -; clone_size: -; cdr3_nt: TGTGCCAGCAGTTTTGCGGGGAGCTCCTACAATGAGCAGTTCTTC; cdr3_aa: CASSFAGSSYNEQFF
j_call: TRBJ2-3; v_call: TRBV7-9; d_call: TRBD1; clone_size: few; cdr3_nt: TGTGCCAGCAGCTTAAGGGACAGGGGTGCAGATACGCAGTATTTT; cdr3_aa: CASSLRDRGADTQYF
j_call: TRBJ2-7; v_call: TRBV30; d_call: -; clone_size: once; cdr3_nt: TGTGCCTGGAGTGTCATTGGAGGTGGTCCCTACGAGCAGTACTTC; cdr3_aa: CAWSVIGGGPYEQYF
j_call: TRBJ2-7; v_call: TRBV11-2; d_call: TRBD2; clone_size: -; cdr3_nt: TGTGCCAGCAGCTCCCCACTAGCGGGGGGGCGTTACGAGCAGTACTTC; cdr3_aa: CASSSPLAGGRYEQYF
j_call: TRBJ2-7; v_call: TRBV28; d_call: TRBD2; clone_size: -; cdr3_nt: TGTGCCAGCAGCCTACCCGGGACTAGCCGGGGGCAGCAGTACTTC; cdr3_aa: CASSLPGTSRGQQYF
j_call: TRBJ1-1; v_call: TRBV30; d_call: -; clone_size: -; cdr3_nt: TGTGCCTGGACCCTCCTTAGGACAGTTTACACTGAAGCTTTCTTT; cdr3_aa: CAWTLLRTVYTEAFF
j_call: TRBJ1-5; v_call: TRBV30; d_call: TRBD1; clone_size: -; cdr3_nt: TGTGCCTGGAGTGAGGGGGCGTCTCGCAATCAGCCCCAGCATTTT; cdr3_aa: CAWSEGASRNQPQHF
j_call: TRBJ2-3; v_call: TRBV7-8; d_call: TRBD2; clone_size: -; cdr3_nt: TGTGCCAGCAGCGAGGGGACTAGCGGGAGAACAGATACGCAGTATTTT; cdr3_aa: CASSEGTSGRTDTQYF
j_call: TRBJ1-1; v_call: TRBV27; d_call: TRBD1; clone_size: -; cdr3_nt: TGTGCCAGCAGTCTTCGGAGTGGACAGGGGGCCCTTAACACTGAAGCTTTCTTT; cdr3_aa: CASSLRSGQGALNTEAFF
j_call: TRBJ2-1; v_call: TRBV27; d_call: TRBD2; clone_size: -; cdr3_nt: TGTGCCAGCCGGGGACTAACAAAAATGGGTGAGCAGTTCTTC; cdr3_aa: CASRGLTKMGEQFF
j_call: TRBJ2-2; v_call: TRBV9; d_call: -; clone_size: -; cdr3_nt: TGTGCCAGCAGCGGAATACAGGGATCAGGCACCGGGGAGCTGTTTTTT; cdr3_aa: CASSGIQGSGTGELFF
j_call: TRBJ2-7; v_call: TRBV5-6; d_call: TRBD2; clone_size: few; cdr3_nt: TGTGCCAGCAGCTACCGGACTAGCGGGAGGGTTCTGGGCTCCTACGAGCAGTACTTC; cdr3_aa: CASSYRTSGRVLGSYEQYF
j_call: TRBJ1-1; v_call: TRBV7-9; d_call: TRBD1; clone_size: -; cdr3_nt: TGTGCCAGCAGCCGGGGACAGGGGGCCGGAACTTTCTTT; cdr3_aa: CASSRGQGAGTFF
j_call: TRBJ1-3; v_call: TRBV6-5; d_call: -; clone_size: -; cdr3_nt: TGTGCCAGCAGTTCAGGGCCAGGAAACACCATATATTTT; cdr3_aa: CASSSGPGNTIYF
j_call: TRBJ2-1; v_call: TRBV28; d_call: -; clone_size: -; cdr3_nt: TGTGCCAGCAGTATCTCCGGGGGGCGCGATGAGCAGTTCTTC; cdr3_aa: CASSISGGRDEQFF
j_call: TRBJ2-3; v_call: TRBV19; d_call: -; clone_size: -; cdr3_nt: TGTGCCAGTAGTATAGGCTACACAGATACGCAGTATTTT; cdr3_aa: CASSIGYTDTQYF
j_call: TRBJ2-3; v_call: TRBV7-3; d_call: TRBD2; clone_size: -; cdr3_nt: TGTGCCAGCAGCTTAATTGGGACTAGCGCAGATACGCAGTATTTT; cdr3_aa: CASSLIGTSADTQYF
j_call: TRBJ2-3; v_call: TRBV10-1; d_call: -; clone_size: -; cdr3_nt: TGCGCCAGCAGTGACCCCGGAGGCTATACGCAGTATTTT; cdr3_aa: CASSDPGGYTQYF
j_call: TRBJ1-4; v_call: TRBV5-1; d_call: -; clone_size: -; cdr3_nt: TGCGCCAGCAGCTTTGCCGGGGGGTCAGCTAATGAAAAACTGTTTTTT; cdr3_aa: CASSFAGGSANEKLFF
j_call: TRBJ2-1; v_call: TRBV18; d_call: TRBD1; clone_size: -; cdr3_nt: TGTGCCAGCTCAAGGACAGGGTATGATGGCAATGAGCAGTTCTTC; cdr3_aa: CASSRTGYDGNEQFF
j_call: TRBJ2-7; v_call: TRBV27; d_call: TRBD1; clone_size: few; cdr3_nt: TGTGCCAGCAGTACGGACAGGGAAGCCTACGAGCAGTACTTC; cdr3_aa: CASSTDREAYEQYF
j_call: TRBJ2-2; v_call: TRBV5-4; d_call: -; clone_size: once; cdr3_nt: TGTGCCAGCAGCCCCCCCGCCCGGGGAACCGGGGAGCTGTTTTTT; cdr3_aa: CASSPPARGTGELFF